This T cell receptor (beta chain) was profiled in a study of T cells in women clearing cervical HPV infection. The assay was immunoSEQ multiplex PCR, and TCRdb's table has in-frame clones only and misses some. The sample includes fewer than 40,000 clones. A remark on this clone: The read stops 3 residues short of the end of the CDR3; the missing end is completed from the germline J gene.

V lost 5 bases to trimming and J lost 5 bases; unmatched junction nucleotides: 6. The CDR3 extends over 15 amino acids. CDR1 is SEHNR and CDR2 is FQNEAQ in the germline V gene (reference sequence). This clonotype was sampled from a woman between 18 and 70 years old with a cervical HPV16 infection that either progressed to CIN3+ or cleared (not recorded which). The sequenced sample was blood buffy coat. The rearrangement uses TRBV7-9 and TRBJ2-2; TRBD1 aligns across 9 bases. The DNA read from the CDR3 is TGTGCCAGCAGCACACGGGACAGGGATACCGGGGAG. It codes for CASSTRDRDTGE. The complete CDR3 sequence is CASSTRDRDTGELFF.